The clone carrying this TCR beta chain was counted many times. The antigen is not known. The CDR3 has 16 residues. CDR1 SGDLS and CDR2 YYNGEE come from the germline V gene. V lost 6 bases, J lost 4 bases, and 13 bases stayed unmatched. This sample is drawn from a study of early T cells in non-severe SARS-CoV-2 infection. Turning to the study itself: Sequencing of unsorted whole blood was done on bulk RNA, leaving chains unpaired.

Study conclusions and caveats: Comparison of clonotypes with VDJdb favored anti-spike CD8 responses while missing private and CD4 specificities.

Attachment of unique molecular identifiers was made to individual cDNA molecules. TCRdb reanalysed the 5' RACE reads using MiXCR and keeps one entry per CDR3 protein. The table lists approximately 56,000 distinct CDR3 sequences, about 11% of them singletons. The receptor was isolated from an adult who was a healthcare worker with PCR-confirmed SARS-CoV-2 infection or an uninfected control (not recorded which). The material sequenced was whole blood. The rearrangement uses TRBV9 and TRBJ2-3; 8 positions match TRBD2. Written as DNA, the CDR3 is TGTGCCAGCACCCCTTGGGGAGCGGGGGCACCAGATACGCAGTATTTT. Amino acids: CASTPWGAGAPDTQYF.